The rows below give T cell receptor beta chains drawn from one sample of a study of blood T cell repertoires in COVID-19. Sequencing was performed with immunoSEQ multiplex PCR; in TCRdb, only in-frame clones are kept and a portion is missing. The sample contains hundreds of thousands of clones, around 87% of which appear only once. The sequenced sample consisted of peripheral blood. The receptors were gathered from a man between 65 and 85 years old with acute or convalescent COVID-19. Both conserved end residues are part of each CDR3. A D gene is named only where the DNA matches it firmly. Some rows have no size entry. The others give once, few or many, or a class for an expanded clone.

j_gene,d_gene,v_gene,abundance,CDR3aa,CDR3nt
TRBJ1-2,TRBD1,TRBV29-1,.,CSVGGTGGYGYTF,TGCAGCGTTGGGGGGACAGGAGGGTATGGCTACACCTTC
TRBJ1-3,TRBD1,TRBV30,.,CAWSTGGFGNTIYF,TGTGCCTGGTCGACAGGGGGCTTTGGAAACACCATATATTTT
TRBJ1-1,.,TRBV4-1,.,CASSPREGWTEAFF,TGCGCCAGCAGCCCGAGGGAGGGTTGGACTGAAGCTTTCTTT
TRBJ2-1,TRBD2,TRBV6-2/TRBV6-3,.,CASSYFIGRTANEQFF,TGTGCCAGCAGTTACTTCATCGGGAGGACCGCCAATGAGCAGTTCTTC
TRBJ1-2,.,TRBV3-1/TRBV3-2,once,CASSQEAVTGYHGYTF,TGTGCCAGCAGCCAAGAAGCAGTTACAGGGTACCATGGCTACACCTTC
TRBJ2-7,.,TRBV30,.,CAWSVPSSTPVNRQYF,TGTGCCTGGAGTGTACCTTCATCTACTCCCGTTAACAGGCAGTACTTC
TRBJ2-2,.,TRBV20-1,.,CSASQLTGELFF,TGCAGTGCTAGTCAGTTGACCGGGGAGCTGTTTTTT
TRBJ2-7,.,TRBV11-2,.,CASSLNYDEVEQYF,TGTGCCAGCAGCTTAAATTACGACGAGGTGGAGCAGTACTTC
TRBJ2-2,TRBD2,TRBV6-1,.,CASSDDLAGRNTGELFF,TGTGCCAGCAGTGATGATTTAGCGGGCAGGAACACCGGGGAGCTGTTTTTT
TRBJ1-1,.,TRBV5-1,.,CASSRTGQMNTEAFF,TGCGCCAGCAGCCGAACCGGACAGATGAACACTGAAGCTTTCTTT
TRBJ2-5,.,TRBV2,.,CASSSRGGETQYF,TGTGCCAGCAGTTCCCGTGGGGGGGAGACCCAGTACTTC
TRBJ2-2,.,TRBV2,.,CASSLDGSLAAGELFF,TGTGCCAGCAGTCTCGACGGGAGTTTAGCGGCCGGGGAGCTGTTTTTT
TRBJ1-2,TRBD1,TRBV30,few,CAWGRDRPGGYTF,TGTGCCTGGGGGAGGGACAGGCCTGGAGGCTACACCTTC
TRBJ2-3,TRBD2,TRBV7-2,.,CASSPGLAGPDTQYF,TGTGCCAGCAGCCCGGGACTAGCGGGACCAGATACGCAGTATTTT
TRBJ1-2,.,TRBV28,.,CASSPGSQIYGYTF,TGTGCCAGCAGTCCGGGATCCCAAATCTATGGCTACACCTTC
TRBJ1-5,TRBD1,TRBV5-8,.,CASSLIGTGGGNQPQHF,TGTGCCAGCAGCTTGATAGGGACAGGGGGGGGCAATCAGCCCCAGCATTTT
TRBJ2-3,.,TRBV11-3,.,CASSLDADTQYF,TGTGCCAGCAGCTTAGACGCAGATACGCAGTATTTT
TRBJ1-1,.,TRBV7-9,.,CASSQTREGTEAFF,TGTGCCAGCAGCCAGACAAGGGAGGGCACTGAAGCTTTCTTT
TRBJ2-3,.,TRBV28,.,CASSLLGDTQYF,TGTGCCAGCAGTTTGCTAGGTGATACGCAGTATTTT
TRBJ2-7,TRBD1,TRBV28,few,CASSSGGAPYEQYF,TGTGCCAGCAGTTCAGGGGGCGCCCCCTACGAGCAGTACTTC